The 26 T cell receptor beta chains listed next were all sequenced from one sample in a study of T cells in Graves' hyperthyroidism and ophthalmopathy. RNA transcripts provided the source from which TCR beta CDR3 regions were amplified. An initial round of RT-PCR targeting the TCR CDR3 relied on the HTBI primer set. TCRdb ran MiXCR on the multiplex PCR reads and lists one entry per CDR3 protein. The sample records over 250,000 distinct CDR3 sequences, roughly 15% being singletons. Source material: blood. These TCRs come from a woman aged 40 to 50 with Graves' ophthalmopathy.

The CDR3 region is CASQKSNTGELFF. The CDR3 DNA sequence: TGTGCCAGCCAAAAGTCGAACACCGGGGAGCTGTTTTTT. The chain couples TRBV27 to TRBJ2-2; D gene unclear. The V gene lost 8 bases and the J gene lost 0 bases, with 7 bases spanning the gap. The germline V gene encodes CDR1 MNHEY and CDR2 SMNVEV (reference sequence). This CDR3 is built from 13 residues.

The rearrangement joins TRBV28 to TRBJ2-4; D is perhaps TRBD1 or TRBD2 (6 bases each). Germline V lookup: CDR1 MDHEN, CDR2 SYDVKM. Trimming left V 4 bases short and J 6 bases short, with 22 bases between. This CDR3 has 17 amino acids. CDR3 sequence (DNA): TGTGCCAGCAGTTCACCCCTCGGGGGCAGGGATGGAAACATTCAGTACTTC. Its translation: CASSSPLGGRDGNIQYF.

The chain combines TRBV7-2 with TRBJ1-2; TRBD1 is a possible D gene (5 bases). This CDR3 comprises 17 residues. V was cut by 4 bases and J by 5 bases, with 23 bases left in between. The germline gives CDR1 SGHTA, CDR2 FQGNSA. The CDR3 region is CASSSEPGKVTGYGYTF. The CDR3 bases are TGTGCCAGCAGCTCCGAGCCAGGGAAGGTGACGGGATATGGCTACACCTTC. The variable domain in full, with the rest retrieved from reference TRBV7-2 and TRBJ1-2, is GAGVSQSPSNKVTEKGKDVELRCDPISGHTALYWYRQSLGQGLEFLIYFQGNSAPDKSGLPSDRFSAERTGGSVSTLTIQRTQQEDSAVYLCASSSEPGKVTGYGYTFGSGTRLTVV.

This clonotype was found many times. The chain uses TRBV15 and TRBJ2-3; D gene ambiguous. Looked up from germline, CDR1 is LNHNV and CDR2 is YYDKDF (reference sequence). There are 13 residues in the CDR3. Between the trimmed V and J ends, which lost 5 bases and 4 bases, there was a span of 10 bases. The CDR3 sequence is CATSLLHADTQYF. CDR3 DNA: TGTGCCACCAGCCTCCTACACGCAGATACGCAGTATTTT.

This clonotype was found many times. The gene calls are TRBV29-1 and TRBJ2-5, with D perhaps matching TRBD2 (6 bases). The CDR3 spans 13 residues. V was clipped by 0 bases and J by 5 bases, with 10 bases between them. Germline CDR1 is SQVTM and CDR2 is ANQGSEA. CDR3 bases: TGCAGCGTTGAAGATGGGGCGGGGGAGACCCAGTACTTC. Protein product: CSVEDGAGETQYF.

This clonotype was counted at least ten times. V and J are TRBV16 and TRBJ1-5; tentatively, D is TRBD1 (5 bases). The CDR3 sequence is 16 residues long. V lost 1 base, J lost 0 bases, and 10 bases lay in between. Germline V lookup: CDR1 KGHSY, CDR2 FQNENV. Here the CDR3 reads CASSQYGAVSNQPQHF. The CDR3 DNA follows: TGTGCCAGCAGCCAATACGGGGCAGTTAGCAATCAGCCCCAGCATTTT.

In DNA form, the CDR3 reads TGTGCCAGCAGCTGGACCCCGGGCGAGCAGTACTTC. It is translated as CASSWTPGEQYF. The chain uses TRBV5-6 and TRBJ2-7, with D unclear. Germline lookup yields CDR1 SGHDT and CDR2 YYEEEE. V was pared by 3 bases and J by 6 bases, with 10 bases between. There are 12 residues in the CDR3.

This clonotype was found many times. The chain joins TRBV12-5 to TRBJ2-1; 10 nucleotides line up with TRBD2. The CDR3 runs 16 residues. The V gene end was trimmed by 5 bases and the J gene end by 8 bases; junction bases not matched to a gene: 12. Germline values: CDR1 LGHNT, CDR2 FRNRAP. The CDR3: CASGSGASGGFHEQFF. DNA for the CDR3: TGTGCTAGTGGTAGTGGGGCTAGCGGGGGTTTCCATGAGCAGTTCTTC.

This clonotype has a count of ten or more. CDR3 coding DNA: TGTGCCAGCAGTGTTGGACCGGTCACTGAAGCTTTCTTT. Encoded protein: CASSVGPVTEAFF. This chain links TRBV27 with TRBJ1-1; D unresolved. Trimming stripped 5 bases from V and 4 bases from J, with 11 bases between. Looked up from germline, CDR1 is MNHEY and CDR2 is SMNVEV (reference sequence). This CDR3 has 13 residues.

Many counts were recorded for this clonotype. The V and J genes are TRBV7-9 and TRBJ1-1; unclear D gene. CDR1 is SEHNR and CDR2 is FQNEAQ in the germline V gene (reference sequence). There are 13 residues in the CDR3. The V end was cut by 5 bases, the J end by 1 base, with 8 bases between. This CDR3 is CASSQIENTEAFF. Written as DNA, the CDR3 is TGTGCCAGCAGCCAAATTGAGAACACTGAAGCTTTCTTT.

This clonotype has ten or more counts. CDR3 sequence: CASSLTGNSPLHF. The CDR3 region has the DNA TGTGCCAGCAGCCTAACTGGGAATTCACCCCTCCACTTT. V and J are TRBV11-3 and TRBJ1-6; D ambiguous. The CDR3 covers 13 residues. CDR1 is SGHNT, CDR2 YENEEA, per germline. Trimming pared 5 bases from V and 7 bases from J, leaving 9 bases between.

The chain carries TRBV4-1 and TRBJ2-7; D tentatively fits TRBD1 or TRBD2 (5 bases each). Trimming took off 1 base at V and 4 bases at J, with 17 bases between the two ends. The CDR3 has 16 amino acids. Germline V gives CDR1 MGHRA, CDR2 YSYEKL. The CDR3 region is CASSQGRRDLLYEQYF. DNA for the CDR3: TGCGCCAGCAGCCAAGGCCGACGGGACCTCCTTTACGAGCAGTACTTC.

This clonotype has at least ten counts. V and J are TRBV27 and TRBJ1-1, with unresolved D. V gave up 9 bases and J gave up 1 base, with 12 bases separating them. The CDR3 runs 13 residues. The germline gives CDR1 MNHEY, CDR2 SMNVEV (reference sequence). CDR3: CASRLSGNTEAFF. The CDR3, as DNA: TGTGCCAGTCGCCTCTCGGGGAACACTGAAGCTTTCTTT.

This clonotype was detected ten times or more. V usage is TRBV11-3 and J usage is TRBJ1-2, with 7 bases identical to TRBD1. The CDR3 sequence is 16 residues long. V was clipped by 5 bases and J by 2 bases; unmatched bases: 11. Germline V gene lookup returns CDR1 SGHNT and CDR2 YENEEA. CDR3 in DNA: TGTGCCAGCAGCCCCTCGGGCAGGGGGGAGAACTATGGCTACACCTTC. Translating gives CASSPSGRGENYGYTF.

The V and J genes are TRBV4-1 and TRBJ2-7, with TRBD2 identical over 10 bases. The ends lost 1 base at V and 4 bases at J; junction bases unmatched: 7. The CDR3 totals 16 residues. Per the germline V gene, CDR1 is MGHRA and CDR2 is YSYEKL. CDR3 residues: CASSQGPSGGFYEQYF. The CDR3 DNA reads TGCGCCAGCAGCCAAGGGCCTAGCGGGGGTTTTTACGAGCAGTACTTC.

V is TRBV24-1 and J is TRBJ2-2; 7 nucleotides align to TRBD1. Germline V CDR1 and CDR2: KGHDR, SFDVKD. The V gene end was trimmed by 1 base and the J gene end by 5 bases; junction bases not matched to a gene: 6. The CDR3 runs 16 residues. The CDR3 nucleotides are TGTGCCACCAGTGATTTCAAGACAGGGCGAACCGGGGAGCTGTTTTTT. This gives the protein CATSDFKTGRTGELFF.

This clonotype was found once. This clone may be a read error of a much larger clone one base away. The J gene is TRBJ2-3, the V gene TRBV12-3 or TRBV12-4; the D gene is possibly TRBD2 (5 bases). The CDR3 extends over 16 amino acids. V was clipped by 3 bases and J by 4 bases, with 17 bases between them. This chain's CDR3 is CASSFVARGPADTQYF. CDR3 coding DNA: TGTGCCAGCAGTTTCGTAGCGAGAGGGCCCGCAGATACGCAGTATTTT.

This clonotype showed up just a few times. The rearrangement joins TRBV12-3 or TRBV12-4 to TRBJ1-4, with 10 bases matching TRBD1. This CDR3 region has 16 residues. Losses at the gene ends were 7 bases for V and 7 bases for J; bases not matched to a gene: 12. In DNA form, the CDR3 reads TGTGCCAGCACCCCGGGACAGGGGTGGGGGGGTGAAAAACTGTTTTTT. Translation: CASTPGQGWGGEKLFF.

This clonotype showed up many times. The V and J genes are TRBV10-2 and TRBJ1-3; D uncertain. This CDR3 has 16 residues. Germline V gene data show CDR1 as WSHSY and CDR2 as SAAADI. Trimming pared 4 bases from V and 0 bases from J, leaving 13 bases between. CDR3 coding DNA: TGCGCCAGCAGTGGATTTTCCCCGAGCTCTGGAAACACCATATATTTT. It specifies CASSGFSPSSGNTIYF.

Ten or more counts support this clonotype. This rearrangement joins TRBV27 to TRBJ2-5; possible D gene TRBD2, 7 bases. The ends were cut back, 0 bases at V and 1 base at J, with 9 bases in the middle. Germline-derived CDR1 and CDR2 are MNHEY and SMNVEV (reference sequence). The length of the CDR3 is 15 residues. The CDR3 DNA is TGTGCCAGCAGTTTATCGAGGGGGGGCCAAGAGACCCAGTACTTC. This codes for CASSLSRGGQETQYF.

In this sample, this clonotype turned up many times. This chain uses TRBV7-9 with TRBJ2-7, with 7 bases lining up with TRBD2. The CDR3 contains 16 residues. J was trimmed by 1 base and V by 5 bases; bases with no gene match: 11. CDR1 and CDR2 (germline): SEHNR, FQNEAQ (reference sequence). CDR3 protein: CASSIAGDYLSYEQYF. The CDR3 DNA reads as TGTGCCAGCAGCATCGCTGGGGACTACCTATCCTACGAGCAGTACTTC.

There are a few counts of this clonotype. The chain employs TRBV5-1 and TRBJ1-4; TRBD1 aligns across 11 bases. The length of the CDR3 is 19 residues. J lost 7 bases, V lost 4 bases, and 18 bases had no gene match. CDR1 is SGHRS, CDR2 YFSETQ, per germline. The CDR3 loop reads CASSEGQGAFRIPGEKLFF. The CDR3 DNA follows: TGCGCCAGCAGCGAAGGACAGGGGGCCTTTCGAATACCTGGTGAAAAACTGTTTTTT.

This clonotype turned up a few times. This rearrangement joins TRBV5-1 to TRBJ1-2; 11 nucleotides agree with TRBD1. Germline values: CDR1 SGHRS, CDR2 YFSETQ. V lost 3 bases to trimming and J lost 8 bases; unmatched junction nucleotides: 6. This CDR3 has 14 amino acids. The CDR3 coding sequence is TGCGCCAGCAGCTCGGGACAGGGGGATGGAGGCTACACCTTC. It specifies CASSSGQGDGGYTF.

This clonotype occurred many times. The chain is built from TRBV19 and TRBJ1-5, with D possibly being TRBD1 (6 bases). V lost 5 bases, J lost 4 bases, and 12 bases lay in between. This CDR3 has 14 amino acids. The V gene's germline CDR1 is LNHDA and CDR2 SQIVND (reference sequence). The CDR3: CASSSGTPNQPQHF. CDR3 in DNA: TGTGCCAGTAGTTCCGGGACACCTAATCAGCCCCAGCATTTT.

The rearrangement uses TRBV11-2 and TRBJ2-5; TRBD2 is a possible D gene (6 bases). The CDR3 runs to 15 residues. CDR1 and CDR2 from the germline V gene are SGHAT and FQNNGV. Trimming removed 7 bases at V and 1 base at J, with 16 bases between. The CDR3 DNA reads TGTGCCAGCACCCAACGGGGACTTCTCCAAGAGACCCAGTACTTC. This translates into CASTQRGLLQETQYF.

Many counts were recorded for this clonotype. This chain connects TRBV28 to TRBJ1-5; D is perhaps TRBD1 (5 bases). Deletions cut 2 bases from V and 6 bases from J, with 14 bases between. CDR1 and CDR2 from the germline V gene are MDHEN and SYDVKM. The CDR3 covers 15 residues. CDR3 DNA sequence: TGTGCCAGCAGTTTAGGAGGGGCAGGGAGTCAGCCCCAGCATTTT. The encoded protein is CASSLGGAGSQPQHF.